The next 31 T cell receptor beta chains were all read from a single sample in a study of T-cell reconstitution after alpha-beta-depleted transplantation in children. Researchers prepared the TCRbeta library using unique molecular identifiers, the study reports. TCRdb itself ran the PCR reads through MiXCR, one entry per CDR3 protein. The sample holds some 300,000 distinct CDR3 sequences; around 9.1% are singletons and the top ten take less than 9%. Specimen: PBMCs, collected before TCRalphabeta/CD19-depleted stem cell transplant. These TCRs come from a boy younger than two with acute myeloid leukemia, due to receive a stem cell transplant.

The table lists this clonotype with many counts. The gene calls are TRBV7-9 and TRBJ2-3; perhaps TRBD2 as D (6 bases). The CDR3 contains 16 residues. Germline V gives CDR1 SEHNR, CDR2 FQNEAQ (reference sequence). Between the trimmed V and J ends, which lost 1 base and 3 bases, there was a span of 14 bases. The CDR3, as DNA: TGTGCCAGCAGCTTAGTGGCGGGACCATGGACAGATACGCAGTATTTT. Its protein product is CASSLVAGPWTDTQYF. Based on the CDR3 plus reference TRBV7-9 and TRBJ2-3, the full variable domain is DTGVSQNPRHKITKRGQNVTFRCDPISEHNRLYWYRQTLGQGPEFLTYFQNEAQLEKSRLLSDRFSAERPKGSFSTLEIQRTEQGDSAMYLCASSLVAGPWTDTQYFGPGTRLTVL.

The sample holds a few counts of this clonotype. In DNA form, the CDR3 reads TGTGCCAGCAGCCCACAGGGGTGGGGGGCCAACGTCCTGACTTTC. Amino acid sequence: CASSPQGWGANVLTF. The chain carries TRBV7-3 and TRBJ2-6; TRBD1 aligns across 7 bases. The CDR3 has 15 residues. Germline V CDR1 and CDR2: SGHTA, FQGTGA. V lost 5 bases to trimming and J lost 4 bases; unmatched junction nucleotides: 5.

At least ten counts were recorded for this clonotype. DNA of the CDR3: TGTGCCAGCAGCCCGGGCCCCGCCGGTTACGAGCAGTACTTC. The encoded protein is CASSPGPAGYEQYF. V and J are TRBV11-2 and TRBJ2-7; D gene ambiguous. From germline, CDR1 is SGHAT and CDR2 FQNNGV. The ends were cut back, 5 bases at V and 4 bases at J, with 15 bases in the middle. There are 14 residues in the CDR3. The whole variable domain, remainder taken from reference TRBV11-2 and TRBJ2-7, is EAGVAQSPRYKIIEKRQSVAFWCNPISGHATLYWYQQILGQGPKLLIQFQNNGVVDDSQLPKDRFSAERLKGVDSTLKIQPAKLEDSAVYLCASSPGPAGYEQYFGPGTRLTVT.

This clonotype was seen at least ten times. V gene TRBV5-4 combines with J gene TRBJ1-5, with TRBD1 matching over 7 bases. The germline V gene encodes CDR1 SGHNT and CDR2 YYREEE (reference sequence). V gave up 1 base and J gave up 7 bases; unmatched junction bases: 5. There are 14 residues in the CDR3. This CDR3 is CASSLTGVGQPQHF. CDR3 sequence (DNA): TGTGCCAGCAGCTTGACAGGGGTGGGGCAGCCCCAGCATTTT.

With regard to this clonotype: A much larger clone is a single base away; this may be a read error. The gene calls are TRBV7-3 and TRBJ2-5; no firm D call. This CDR3 is 13 amino acids long. V shed 4 bases and J shed 7 bases, with 13 bases lying between them. In germline, CDR1 is SGHTA, CDR2 FQGTGA. CDR3 in amino acids: CASSSSGKGTQYF. CDR3 nucleotides: TGTGCCAGCAGCTCGAGTGGGAAAGGGACCCAGTACTTC.

This clonotype appeared many times. The chain carries TRBV7-3 and TRBJ2-7, with 7 bases aligning to TRBD2. The length of the CDR3 is 13 residues. Germline CDR1 SGHTA, CDR2 FQGTGA. With V trimmed by 0 bases and J by 7 bases, 3 bases remained unmatched. The CDR3 protein is CASSLTQGGEQYF. CDR3 bases: TGTGCCAGCAGCTTAACCCAGGGAGGGGAGCAGTACTTC.

This clonotype was detected many times. V usage is TRBV11-2 and J usage is TRBJ1-4; a possible D gene is TRBD1 (5 bases). CDR3 length: 17 amino acids. Trimming removed 4 bases from V and 6 bases from J, with 21 bases in between. Germline-derived CDR1 and CDR2 are SGHAT and FQNNGV. The CDR3 sequence is CASSSPPGATGDEKLFF. The DNA for the CDR3 is TGTGCCAGCAGCTCCCCACCCGGGGCGACCGGGGATGAAAAACTGTTTTTT.

This clonotype came up many times. This chain links TRBV5-1 with TRBJ2-7; TRBD1 matches at 7 bases. Germline-derived CDR1 and CDR2 are SGHRS and YFSETQ. The CDR3 contains 15 residues. The V segment lost 4 bases and the J segment 1 base; nucleotides outside the gene matches: 8. CDR3 residues: CASSLGQVGSYEQYF. The CDR3 coding sequence is TGCGCCAGCAGCCTAGGACAGGTTGGGTCCTACGAGCAGTACTTC. Full variable domain (remainder filled in from reference TRBV5-1 and TRBJ2-7): KAGVTQTPRYLIKTRGQQVTLSCSPISGHRSVSWYQQTPGQGLQFLFEYFSETQRNKGNFPGRFSGRQFSNSRSEMNVSTLELGDSALYLCASSLGQVGSYEQYFGPGTRLTVT.

This clonotype appeared many times. V usage is TRBV5-1 and J usage is TRBJ2-5; no definite D call. Germline V gives CDR1 SGHRS, CDR2 YFSETQ. Trimming took 5 bases from V and 2 from J, leaving 7 bases between them. The length of the CDR3 is 12 residues. CDR3 coding DNA: TGCGCCAGCAGGGTCCGTCAAGAGACCCAGTACTTC. Residues: CASRVRQETQYF.

This clonotype was seen many times. The CDR3 spells CAIKETGEQFF. As DNA, the CDR3 is TGTGCCATCAAGGAGACGGGTGAGCAGTTCTTC. The genes are TRBV10-3 and TRBJ2-1; D remains unclear. The CDR3 contains 11 residues. The germline V gene encodes CDR1 ENHRY and CDR2 SYGVKD. V was shortened by 7 bases and J by 9 bases, with 10 bases between the two germline ends.

This clonotype was observed at least ten times. The chain has TRBV12-3 or TRBV12-4 and TRBJ2-1; D remains unclear. Trimming left V 3 bases short and J 4 bases short, with 19 bases between. The CDR3 has 17 amino acids. The CDR3 DNA reads as TGTGCCAGCAGTTTTAAGGCGTGGTACCCCGATTACAATGAGCAGTTCTTC. This encodes CASSFKAWYPDYNEQFF.

This clonotype was counted many times. CDR3 DNA: TGTGCCAGTCTTGAGGTGGCCTTCAATCAGCCCCAGCATTTT. Translation: CASLEVAFNQPQHF. This rearrangement joins TRBV28 to TRBJ1-5; the D is unclear. This CDR3 is 14 amino acids long. CDR1 MDHEN and CDR2 SYDVKM come from the germline V gene. Between the trimmed V and J ends, which lost 9 bases and 3 bases, there was a span of 15 bases.

V and J are TRBV11-2 and TRBJ2-2, with D possibly matching TRBD2 (6 bases). Trimming took off 4 bases at V and 1 base at J, with 13 bases between the two ends. The germline gives CDR1 SGHAT, CDR2 FQNNGV. The CDR3 is made up of 16 amino acids. DNA of the CDR3: TGTGCCAGCAGCTATGGCGGGGCAGTGAACACCGGGGAGCTGTTTTTT. Residues: CASSYGGAVNTGELFF.

On this clonotype itself: Just one base apart from a much larger clone, this may be a read error. The V gene is TRBV28, the J gene TRBJ1-2; D is possibly TRBD1 (5 bases). CDR1 and CDR2 (germline): MDHEN, SYDVKM. CDR3 size: 15 residues. The CDR3 sequence is CASSLRDAANYSYTF. DNA for the CDR3: TGTGCCAGCAGTTTAAGGGACGCAGCTAACTATAGCTACACCTTC.

The table lists this clonotype with many counts. The J gene is TRBJ2-5, the V gene TRBV18; 8 bases fit TRBD2. The germline V gene encodes CDR1 KGHSH and CDR2 LQKENI. The CDR3 has 13 amino acids. Trimming at V came to 5 bases and at J to 1 base, leaving 0 bases not matched to a gene. The CDR3 here is CASSSGSQETQYF. CDR3 in DNA: TGTGCCAGCTCAAGCGGGAGCCAAGAGACCCAGTACTTC.

Concerning this clonotype itself: A read error may explain this, as a much larger clone is one base away. The V call is TRBV7-6, the J call TRBJ2-5, with D perhaps matching TRBD1 (5 bases). The CDR3 spans 12 residues. Germline CDR1 SGHVS, CDR2 FNYEAQ. The CDR3 sequence is CASTDSQETQHF. In DNA, the CDR3 is TGTGCCAGCACCGACAGTCAAGAGACCCAGCACTTC.

This clonotype was counted ten times or more. The gene calls are TRBV19 and TRBJ1-5; TRBD1 aligns across 10 bases. The germline V gene encodes CDR1 LNHDA and CDR2 SQIVND (reference sequence). V lost 2 bases and J lost 5; bases outside the gene matches: 3. The CDR3 is 15 amino acids. The CDR3 protein is CASSIMGTGDQPQHF. Written as DNA, the CDR3 is TGTGCCAGTAGTATAATGGGGACAGGGGATCAGCCCCAGCATTTT.

Note on this clonotype: This may come from a read error, since a much larger clone is one base off. The rearrangement links TRBV7-7 to TRBJ2-5; D possibly corresponds to TRBD2 (5 bases). Germline loops: CDR1 SSHAT, CDR2 FNYEAQ (reference sequence). CDR3 length equals 14 residues. The CDR3 DNA follows: TGTGCCAGCAGCCGAAGAGCTAGCCAAGAGACCCGGTACTTC. Protein product: CASSRRASQETRYF.

The rearrangement joins TRBV28 to TRBJ2-3; no firm D call. Trimming took off 0 bases at V and 6 bases at J, with 10 bases between the two ends. The CDR3 covers 14 residues. The V gene's germline CDR1 is MDHEN and CDR2 SYDVKM. The CDR3 spells CASSLWADSDTQYF. The CDR3 bases are TGTGCCAGCAGTTTATGGGCGGATAGCGATACGCAGTATTTT.

The table lists this clonotype with many counts. The junction and the germline gene differ at one end; a read error may be behind it. The genes are TRBV28 and TRBJ2-7; D is undetermined. Germline-derived CDR1 and CDR2 are MDHEN and SYDVKM. This CDR3 is 15 amino acids long. CDR3 DNA sequence: TGTTCCAGCAGTTTCTCTTTGTCACTCCTTCATGCACAGTACTTC. Translating gives CSSSFSLSLLHAQYF.

This clonotype was observed at least ten times. V usage is TRBV27 and J usage is TRBJ2-4; D could derive from TRBD1 or TRBD2 (5 bases each). V lost 4 bases, J lost 1 base, and 11 bases lay in between. Germline CDR1 reads MNHEY; CDR2 reads SMNVEV (reference sequence). The CDR3 runs to 15 residues. This CDR3 is CASSWGLEAKNIQYF. DNA for the CDR3: TGTGCCAGCAGTTGGGGGTTGGAGGCCAAAAACATTCAGTACTTC.

V and J are TRBV9 and TRBJ2-3; D possibly corresponds to TRBD2 (5 bases). The V end was cut by 2 bases, the J end by 0 bases, with 13 bases between. This CDR3 region has 16 residues. Germline V gene sequence: CDR1 SGDLS, CDR2 YYNGEE. Here the CDR3 reads CASSVRVGTSTDTQYF. In DNA, the CDR3 is TGTGCCAGCAGCGTGAGGGTGGGAACTAGCACAGATACGCAGTATTTT. The whole variable domain, filled in from reference TRBV9 and TRBJ2-3, reads DSGVTQTPKHLITATGQRVTLRCSPRSGDLSVYWYQQSLDQGLQFLIQYYNGEERAKGNILERFSAQQFPDLHSELNLSSLELGDSALYFCASSVRVGTSTDTQYFGPGTRLTVL.

This clonotype was observed many times. This chain connects TRBV11-1 to TRBJ2-7, with a weak D call TRBD1 (7 bases). The germline V gene has CDR1 SGHAT and CDR2 FQDESV (reference sequence). The CDR3 extends over 11 amino acids. V was cut by 5 bases and J by 12 bases, with 14 bases left in between. CDR3 amino acids: CASSADRRAYF. The CDR3 DNA follows: TGTGCCAGCAGCGCGGACAGGAGGGCGTACTTC.

This clonotype has at least ten counts. The chain recombines TRBV12-3 or TRBV12-4 with TRBJ2-5, with D perhaps TRBD1 (6 bases). The CDR3 has 15 residues. The V gene lost 5 bases and the J gene lost 1 base, with 14 bases spanning the gap. The CDR3 is CASSTSDRLQETQYF. CDR3 coding DNA: TGTGCCAGCAGTACCTCGGACAGACTCCAAGAGACCCAGTACTTC.

The chain employs TRBV11-2 and TRBJ2-2, with 7 bases that match TRBD2. J was trimmed by 4 bases and V by 1 base; bases with no gene match: 3. Germline loops: CDR1 SGHAT, CDR2 FQNNGV. The CDR3 extends over 15 amino acids. The CDR3 loop is CASSLVSGATGELFF. In DNA form, the CDR3 reads TGTGCCAGCAGCTTAGTGAGCGGGGCCACCGGGGAGCTGTTTTTT.

This clonotype has a count of ten or more. The chain employs TRBV27 and TRBJ2-3; 9 positions agree with TRBD1. The CDR3 loop spans 14 amino acids. Germline V gene lookup returns CDR1 MNHEY and CDR2 SMNVEV (reference sequence). V shed 6 bases, J shed 5 bases, and the junction held 6 bases outside the gene matches. CDR3 region: CASSRDRVKDTQYF. The DNA for the CDR3 is TGTGCCAGCAGCCGGGACAGGGTGAAAGATACGCAGTATTTT.

This clonotype was counted ten times or more. Written as DNA, the CDR3 is TGCGCCAGCAGCCGCCATACAGGCTTTGGTGAGCAGTTCTTC. The encoded protein is CASSRHTGFGEQFF. V usage is TRBV4-3 and J usage is TRBJ2-1; the D gene is possibly TRBD1 (5 bases). The CDR3 covers 14 residues. Per the germline V gene, CDR1 is LGHNA and CDR2 is YSLEER. The V end was cut by 4 bases, the J end by 9 bases, with 16 bases between.

CDR3: CSVGQGETYEQYF. The CDR3, as DNA: TGCAGCGTGGGACAGGGGGAGACCTACGAGCAGTACTTC. The chain is built from TRBV29-1 and TRBJ2-7; 11 positions match TRBD1. The CDR3 covers 13 residues. Germline lookup yields CDR1 SQVTM and CDR2 ANQGSEA. With V trimmed by 6 bases and J by 2 bases, 3 bases remained unmatched.

The table lists this clonotype with many counts. This chain uses TRBV20-1 with TRBJ2-1, with 7 bases lining up with TRBD2. The CDR3 extends over 11 amino acids. Germline CDR1 reads DFQATT; CDR2 reads SNEGSKA (reference sequence). CDR3 DNA sequence: TGCGGCGGGAGCTCCTACAATGAGCAGTTCTTC. Protein product: CGGSSYNEQFF.

This clonotype was found a few times. The chain employs TRBV24-1 and TRBJ2-5; D remains unclear. Per germline, CDR1 KGHDR and CDR2 SFDVKD. The CDR3 spans 14 residues. The V end lost 1 base, the J end lost 5 bases, and 10 bases lay between the germline ends. The CDR3 reads CATSDFGWDETQYF. CDR3 coding DNA: TGTGCCACCAGTGATTTTGGATGGGATGAGACCCAGTACTTC.

This clonotype was seen at least ten times. The genes are TRBV12-3 or TRBV12-4 and TRBJ2-7; no clear D. Trimming left V 3 bases short and J 4 bases short, with 10 bases between. The CDR3 extends over 13 amino acids. The CDR3 spells CASSLARPYEQYF. CDR3 nucleotides: TGTGCCAGCAGTTTGGCCAGGCCTTACGAGCAGTACTTC.